This TCR beta chain was sequenced in a study of beta chain features in type 1 diabetes. Overall study findings and caveats: In type 1 diabetes patients, VDJ junctions had fewer insertions; deletions at these junctions were more frequent.

This clone was seen a handful of times. Its antigen remains unknown. Reverse transcribing all isolated RNA meant expressed TCRB transcripts were sequenced. TCRdb's table, derived via immunoSEQ multiplex PCR, lists solely in-frame clones and lacks some. The data hold hundreds of thousands of clones, with 15% to 17% observed a single time. The CDR3 totals 12 residues. CDR1 and CDR2 from the germline V gene are SGHDT and YYEEEE. V lost 4 bases and J lost 8, with 12 bases in between. The TCR comes from a man between 18 and 35 years old in good health. Specimen: naive CD4+ T cells from blood. The chain is built from TRBV5-6 and TRBJ1-1; D perhaps matches TRBD1 (6 bases). The DNA of the CDR3 is TGTGCCAGCAGCCTCCCCCAGGGGGAAGCTTTCTTT. Its protein is CASSLPQGEAFF. Variable domain in full (rest from reference TRBV5-6 and TRBJ1-1): DAGVTQSPTHLIKTRGQQVTLRCSPKSGHDTVSWYQQALGQGPQFIFQYYEEEERQRGNFPDRFSGHQFPNYSSELNVNALLLGDSALYLCASSLPQGEAFFGQGTRLTVV.